This TCR beta chain derives from a study of T cell responses to AZD1222 COVID-19 vaccine. Germline CDR1 and CDR2: MRHNA and SNTAGT. Trimming took 4 bases from V and 6 from J, leaving 10 bases between them. CDR3 length: 13 residues. On this clone: The target antigen is unknown.

The method was immunoSEQ multiplex PCR; TCRdb's version includes in-frame clones alone and lacks a portion of them. This table holds roughly 120,000 clones, 85% to 95% found once. Whole-study results and caveats: The study reported that nearly half of spike-specific TCRs target unmutated variant regions. Most donors were white British, females outnumbered males, and clonal diversity was possibly underestimated. After the peak T cell response, and only then, were repertoires sampled. An increase in Spike-specific TCR breadth and depth was observed after two AZD1222 doses.

Material: peripheral blood, obtained on day 0 of AZD1222 vaccination. This TCR came from an adult in good health. The rearrangement joins TRBV6-4 to TRBJ2-1; possibly TRBD2 for D (6 bases). CDR3 sequence: CASSVGTSNEQFF. CDR3 bases: TGTGCCAGCAGTGTCGGGACTTCCAATGAGCAGTTCTTC.